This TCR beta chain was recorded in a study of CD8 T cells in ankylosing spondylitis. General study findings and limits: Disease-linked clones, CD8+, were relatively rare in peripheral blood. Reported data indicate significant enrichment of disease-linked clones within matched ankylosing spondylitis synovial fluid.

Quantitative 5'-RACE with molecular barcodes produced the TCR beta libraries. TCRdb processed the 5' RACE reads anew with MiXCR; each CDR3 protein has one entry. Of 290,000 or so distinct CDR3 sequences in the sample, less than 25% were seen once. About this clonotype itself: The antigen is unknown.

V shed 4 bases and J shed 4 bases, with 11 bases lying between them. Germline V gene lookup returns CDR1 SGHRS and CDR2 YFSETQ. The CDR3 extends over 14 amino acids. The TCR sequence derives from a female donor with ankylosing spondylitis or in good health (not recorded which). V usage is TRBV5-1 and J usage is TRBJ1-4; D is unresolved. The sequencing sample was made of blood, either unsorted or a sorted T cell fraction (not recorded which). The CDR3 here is CASSDPGDNEKLFF. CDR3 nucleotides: TGCGCCAGCAGCGACCCGGGAGATAATGAAAAACTGTTTTTT.